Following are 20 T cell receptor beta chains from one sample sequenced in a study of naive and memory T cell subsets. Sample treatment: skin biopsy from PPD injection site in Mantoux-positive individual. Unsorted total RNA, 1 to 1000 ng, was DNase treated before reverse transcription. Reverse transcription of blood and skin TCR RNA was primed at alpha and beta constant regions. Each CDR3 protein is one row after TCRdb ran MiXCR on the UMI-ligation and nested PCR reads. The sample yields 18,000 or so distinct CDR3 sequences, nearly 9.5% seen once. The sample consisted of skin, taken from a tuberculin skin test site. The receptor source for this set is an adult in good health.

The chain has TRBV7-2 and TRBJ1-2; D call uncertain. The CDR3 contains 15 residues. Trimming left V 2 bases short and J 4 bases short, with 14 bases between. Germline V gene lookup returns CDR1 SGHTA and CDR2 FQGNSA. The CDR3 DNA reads TGTGCCAGCAGCTTATCCCACCGGGAGGTCTATGGCTACACCTTC. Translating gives CASSLSHREVYGYTF.

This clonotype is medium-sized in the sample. CDR3 in amino acids: CAISPAVTDTQYF. The CDR3 DNA reads TGTGCCATCAGCCCCGCGGTCACAGATACGCAGTATTTT. The chain carries TRBV10-3 and TRBJ2-3; no clear D gene. This CDR3 is 13 amino acids long. The V gene's germline CDR1 is ENHRY and CDR2 SYGVKD. Trimming stripped 6 bases from V and 2 bases from J, with 9 bases between.

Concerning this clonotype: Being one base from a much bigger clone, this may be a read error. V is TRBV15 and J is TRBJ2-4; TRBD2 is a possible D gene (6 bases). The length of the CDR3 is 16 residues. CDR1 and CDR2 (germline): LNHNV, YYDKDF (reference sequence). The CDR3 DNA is TGTGCCACCAGCAGAGACTTAGGGGAGGCCAAAAACATGCAGTACTTC. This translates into CATSRDLGEAKNMQYF.

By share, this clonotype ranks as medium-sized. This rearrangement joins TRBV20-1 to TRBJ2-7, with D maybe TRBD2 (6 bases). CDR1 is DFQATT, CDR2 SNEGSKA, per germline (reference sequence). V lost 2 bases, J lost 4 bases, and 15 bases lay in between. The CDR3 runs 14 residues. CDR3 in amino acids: CSARPIGGDYEQYF. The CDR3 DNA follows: TGCAGTGCTAGACCCATCGGGGGAGATTACGAGCAGTACTTC.

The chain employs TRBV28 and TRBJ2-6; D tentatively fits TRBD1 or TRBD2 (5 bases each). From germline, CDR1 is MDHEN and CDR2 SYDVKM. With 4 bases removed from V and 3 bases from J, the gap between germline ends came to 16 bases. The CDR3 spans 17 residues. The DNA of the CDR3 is TGTGCCAGCAGTTCCCGGGACGGCACTTTTGGGGCCAACGTCCTGACTTTC. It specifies CASSSRDGTFGANVLTF.

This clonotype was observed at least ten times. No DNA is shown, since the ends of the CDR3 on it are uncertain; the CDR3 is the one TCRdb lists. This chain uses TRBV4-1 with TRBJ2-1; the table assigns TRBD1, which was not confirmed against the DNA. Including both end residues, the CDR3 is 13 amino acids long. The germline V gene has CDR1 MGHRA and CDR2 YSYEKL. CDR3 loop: CASSQVGPGTMFF.

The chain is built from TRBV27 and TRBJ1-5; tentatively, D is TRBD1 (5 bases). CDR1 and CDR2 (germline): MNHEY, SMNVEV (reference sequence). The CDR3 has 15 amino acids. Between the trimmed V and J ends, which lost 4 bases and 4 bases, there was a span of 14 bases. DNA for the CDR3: TGTGCCAGCAGTTCCTGGGACGGCGGAAATCAGCCCCAGCATTTT. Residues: CASSSWDGGNQPQHF.

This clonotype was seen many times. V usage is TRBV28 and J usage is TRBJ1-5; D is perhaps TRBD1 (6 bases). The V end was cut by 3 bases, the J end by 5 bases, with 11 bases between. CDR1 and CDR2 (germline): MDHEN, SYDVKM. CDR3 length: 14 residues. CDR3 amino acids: CASSFPDRYQPQHF. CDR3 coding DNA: TGTGCCAGCAGTTTCCCTGACAGGTATCAGCCCCAGCATTTT.

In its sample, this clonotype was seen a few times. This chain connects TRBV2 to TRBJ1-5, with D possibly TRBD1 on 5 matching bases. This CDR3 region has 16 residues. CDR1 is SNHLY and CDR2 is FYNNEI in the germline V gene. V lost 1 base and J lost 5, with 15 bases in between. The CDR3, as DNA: TGTGCCAGCAGTGAAGGGTTTGGGGCGCGGGATCAGCCCCAGCATTTT. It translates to CASSEGFGARDQPQHF.

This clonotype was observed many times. The CDR3 reads CASSQGTSTDTQYF. The CDR3 DNA follows: TGTGCCAGCTCTCAGGGGACCAGCACAGATACGCAGTATTTT. The V and J genes are TRBV27 and TRBJ2-3; D is perhaps TRBD1 (6 bases). CDR1 and CDR2 (germline): MNHEY, SMNVEV (reference sequence). V lost 8 bases and J 0 bases, leaving 12 bases between the germline ends. The CDR3 covers 14 residues.

CDR3: CASSHRTSGALEQYF. The CDR3 DNA reads TGTGCCAGCAGCCACCGGACTAGCGGGGCCCTCGAGCAGTACTTC. V and J are TRBV3-1 and TRBJ2-7, with 12 bases that match TRBD2. V shed 3 bases and J 6 bases; nucleotides not matched to a gene: 6. CDR3 length: 15 residues. Looked up from germline, CDR1 is LGHDT and CDR2 is YNNKEL (reference sequence).

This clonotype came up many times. The CDR3 nucleotides are TGCGCCAGCAGCCAAGATCCGCCGGGGGGAAATTACAATGAGCAGTTCTTC. Its protein product is CASSQDPPGGNYNEQFF. This chain links TRBV4-3 with TRBJ2-1; 7 bases agree with TRBD2. This CDR3 has 17 residues. In germline, CDR1 is LGHNA, CDR2 YSLEER. V dropped 0 bases and J dropped 4; count of bases not matched to a gene: 9.

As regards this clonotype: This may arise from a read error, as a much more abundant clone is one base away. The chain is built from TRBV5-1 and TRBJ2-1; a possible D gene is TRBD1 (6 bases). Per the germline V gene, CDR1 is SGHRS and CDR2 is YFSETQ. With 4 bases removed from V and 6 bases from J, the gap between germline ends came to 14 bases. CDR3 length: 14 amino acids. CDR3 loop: CASSIRQDRNEQFF. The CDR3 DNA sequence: TGCGCCAGCAGCATTAGACAGGATCGCAATGAGCAGTTCTTC.

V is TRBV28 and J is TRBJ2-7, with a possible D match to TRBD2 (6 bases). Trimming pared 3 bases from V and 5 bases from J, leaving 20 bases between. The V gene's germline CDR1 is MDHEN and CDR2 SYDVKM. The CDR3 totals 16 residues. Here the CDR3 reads CASSFPGNGRSNEQYF. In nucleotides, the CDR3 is TGTGCCAGCAGTTTCCCCGGCAATGGGAGGTCGAACGAGCAGTACTTC.

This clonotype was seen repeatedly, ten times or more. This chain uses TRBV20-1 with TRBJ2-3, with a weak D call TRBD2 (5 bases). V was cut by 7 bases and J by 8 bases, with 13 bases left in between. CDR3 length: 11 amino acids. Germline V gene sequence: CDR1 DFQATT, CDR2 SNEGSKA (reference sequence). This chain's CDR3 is CSGENGPTQYF. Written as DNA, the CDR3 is TGCAGTGGGGAGAACGGCCCTACGCAGTATTTT.

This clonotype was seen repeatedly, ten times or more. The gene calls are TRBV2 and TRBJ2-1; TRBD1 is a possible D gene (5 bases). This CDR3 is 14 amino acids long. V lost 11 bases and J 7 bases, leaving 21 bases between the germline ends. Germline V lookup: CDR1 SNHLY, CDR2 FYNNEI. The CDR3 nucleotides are TGTGCCGGACCCGGCCGGACACGGGTAAATGAGCAGTTCTTC. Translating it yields CAGPGRTRVNEQFF.

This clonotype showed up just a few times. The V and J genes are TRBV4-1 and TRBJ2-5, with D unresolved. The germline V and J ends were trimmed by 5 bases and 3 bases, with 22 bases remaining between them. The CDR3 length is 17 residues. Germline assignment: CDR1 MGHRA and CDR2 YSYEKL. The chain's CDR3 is CASSSWFRASQEETQYF. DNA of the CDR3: TGCGCCAGCAGCTCCTGGTTCCGGGCCTCTCAGGAAGAGACCCAGTACTTC.

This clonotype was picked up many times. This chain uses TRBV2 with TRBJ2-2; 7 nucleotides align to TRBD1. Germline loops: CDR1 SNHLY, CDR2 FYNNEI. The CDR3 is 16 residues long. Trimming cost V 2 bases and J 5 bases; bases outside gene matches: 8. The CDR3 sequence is CASSERGQTATGELFF. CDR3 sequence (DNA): TGTGCCAGCAGTGAAAGGGGACAGACAGCAACCGGGGAGCTGTTTTTT.

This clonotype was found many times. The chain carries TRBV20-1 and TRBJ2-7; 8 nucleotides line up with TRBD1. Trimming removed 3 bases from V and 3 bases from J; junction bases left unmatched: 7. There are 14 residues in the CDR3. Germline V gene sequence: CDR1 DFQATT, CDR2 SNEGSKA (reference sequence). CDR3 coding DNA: TGCAGTGCTAGTGGGGTAGGACAGGGCTACGAGCAGTACTTC. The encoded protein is CSASGVGQGYEQYF.

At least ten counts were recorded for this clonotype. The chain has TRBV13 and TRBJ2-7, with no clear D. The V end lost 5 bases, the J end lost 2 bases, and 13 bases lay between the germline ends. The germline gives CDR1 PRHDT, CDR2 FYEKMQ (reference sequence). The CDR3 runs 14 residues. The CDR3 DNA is TGTGCCAGCAGCGAGGCTAGAATGGCCTACGAGCAGTACTTC. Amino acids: CASSEARMAYEQYF.